This TCR beta chain was sequenced during a study of a mutant IDH1 vaccine in newly diagnosed glioma. At the level of the study: The patients were given eight vaccinations, one each in weeks 1, 3, 5, 7, 11, 15, 19 and 23. Patients had received radiotherapy, temozolomide, or both previously, most receiving both.

This clone was found once. Its antigen is currently unknown. Study observations and caveats: It was approximately 93% of patients that developed vaccine-induced immune responses.

The time point denotes: week 11, during vaccination. A single vaccine dose contained 300 ug of mutant IDH1 20-mer peptide, and topical imiquimod was used with it. Sequenced by immunoSEQ multiplex PCR; TCRdb stores in-frame clones only, minus some. The table has approximately 64,000 clones, roughly 84% seen once. CDR1 is SGHRS and CDR2 is YFSETQ in the germline V gene. The V end was cut by 0 bases, the J end by 1 base, with 13 bases between. The CDR3 contains 16 residues. This chain links TRBV5-1 with TRBJ1-1; D is unresolved. Sequenced here: PBMCs, sampled from a glioma patient whose treatment included an IDH1 peptide vaccine. The origin of this receptor is a woman aged 45-59 years with glioma. CDR3 in amino acids: CASSLGQTLKNTEAFF. The CDR3, as DNA: TGCGCCAGCAGCTTGGGTCAGACACTAAAGAACACTGAAGCTTTCTTT.